The entry below describes one T cell receptor beta chain. What it binds is not known. Sample-barcoded 5' priming and a J-beta primer mix drove a second PCR of roughly 6 to 12 cycles. At least 2.5 million CDR3-containing paired-end reads were obtained per sample. TCRdb re-called the 5' RACE reads through MiXCR, storing one row per CDR3 protein. Of about 770,000 distinct CDR3 sequences in the sample, around 42% are singletons; the top ten hold roughly 19%. Germline trimming cut 3 bases from V and 7 bases from J; bases unmatched to any gene: 3. The germline V gene has CDR1 SGHRS and CDR2 YFSETQ. The length of the CDR3 is 14 residues. This entry belongs to a study of blood T cells in healthy people across ages. Study-level points and caveats: Estimates of diversity drawn from one million T cells were considered underestimates.

The sequence was obtained from a man between 60 and 75 years old in good health. The chain uses TRBV5-1 and TRBJ2-1; 11 bases line up with TRBD2. The sample taken for sequencing was blood. CDR3 coding DNA: TGCGCCAGCAGCTCGGGACTAGCGGAAAATGAGCAGTTCTTC. Translating gives CASSSGLAENEQFF.